This record concerns one T cell receptor beta chain sequence. The data derive from a study of identical twins. V shed 6 bases and J shed 9 bases, with 15 bases lying between them. This CDR3 is built from 12 residues. Germline CDR1 and CDR2: MNHEY and SVGEGT. TCRdb processed the 5' RACE reads anew with MiXCR; each CDR3 protein has one entry. The sample yields fewer than 500,000 distinct CDR3 sequences, approximately 25% seen once. The same data also contributed to another study, on T cells expressing NK-cell markers.

The sequence was collected from a woman aged 18-29 years in good health. The chain carries TRBV6-2 or TRBV6-3 and TRBJ2-7; D is perhaps TRBD2 (6 bases). Sequences were obtained from CD4+ T cells sorted from blood. CDR3 amino acids: CASSLRLVRQYF. As DNA, the CDR3 is TGTGCCAGCAGCCTCCGACTAGTACGGCAGTACTTC.